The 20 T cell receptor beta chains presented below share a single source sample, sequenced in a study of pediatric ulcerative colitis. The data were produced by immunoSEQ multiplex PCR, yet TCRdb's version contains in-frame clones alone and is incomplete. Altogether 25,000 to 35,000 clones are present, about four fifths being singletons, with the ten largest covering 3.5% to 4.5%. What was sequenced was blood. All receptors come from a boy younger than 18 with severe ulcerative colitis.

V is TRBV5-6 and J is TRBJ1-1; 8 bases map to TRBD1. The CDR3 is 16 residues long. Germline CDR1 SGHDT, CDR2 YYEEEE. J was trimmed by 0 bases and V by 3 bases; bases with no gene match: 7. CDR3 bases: TGTGCCAGCAGCTCCCTAGGACAGGGCATGAACACTGAAGCTTTCTTT. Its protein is CASSSLGQGMNTEAFF.

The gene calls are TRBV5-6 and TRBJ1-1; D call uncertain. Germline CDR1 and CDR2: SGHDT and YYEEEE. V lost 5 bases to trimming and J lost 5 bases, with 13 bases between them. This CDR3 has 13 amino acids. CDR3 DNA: TGTGCCAGCAGAGGGCCTGGGAAAACTGAAGCTTTCTTT. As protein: CASRGPGKTEAFF.

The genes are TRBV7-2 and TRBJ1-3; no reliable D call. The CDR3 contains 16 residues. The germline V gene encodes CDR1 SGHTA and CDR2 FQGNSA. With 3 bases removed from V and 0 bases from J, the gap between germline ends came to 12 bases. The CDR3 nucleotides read TGTGCCAGCAGCTTCCCTAGCGGACTCTCTGGAAACACCATATATTTT. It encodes CASSFPSGLSGNTIYF.

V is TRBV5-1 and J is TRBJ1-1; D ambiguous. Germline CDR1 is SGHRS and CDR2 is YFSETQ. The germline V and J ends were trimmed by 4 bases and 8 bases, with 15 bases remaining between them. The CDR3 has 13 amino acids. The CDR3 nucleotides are TGCGCCAGCAGCCCCGGTTTGAGGTTAGAAGCTTTCTTT. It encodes CASSPGLRLEAFF.

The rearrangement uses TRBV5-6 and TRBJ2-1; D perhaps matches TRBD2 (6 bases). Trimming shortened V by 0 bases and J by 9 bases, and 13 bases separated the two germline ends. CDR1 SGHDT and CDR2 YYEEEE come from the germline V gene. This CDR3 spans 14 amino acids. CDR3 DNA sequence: TGTGCCAGCAGCTTGGGGTTTGGGGGGATTGAGCAGTTCTTC. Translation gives CASSLGFGGIEQFF.

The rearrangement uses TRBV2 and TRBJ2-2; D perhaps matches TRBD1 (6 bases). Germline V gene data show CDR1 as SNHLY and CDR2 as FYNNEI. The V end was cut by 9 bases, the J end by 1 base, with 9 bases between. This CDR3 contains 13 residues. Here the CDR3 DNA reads TGTGCCAGTTCGACAGGGAACACCGGGGAGCTGTTTTTT. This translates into CASSTGNTGELFF.

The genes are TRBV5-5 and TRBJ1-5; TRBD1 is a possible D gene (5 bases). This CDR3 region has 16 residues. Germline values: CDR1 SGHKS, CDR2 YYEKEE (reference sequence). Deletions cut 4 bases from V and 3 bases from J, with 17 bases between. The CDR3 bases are TGTGCCAGCAGCAGAGAAGGGACTACCCTCAATCAGCCCCAGCATTTT. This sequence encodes CASSREGTTLNQPQHF.

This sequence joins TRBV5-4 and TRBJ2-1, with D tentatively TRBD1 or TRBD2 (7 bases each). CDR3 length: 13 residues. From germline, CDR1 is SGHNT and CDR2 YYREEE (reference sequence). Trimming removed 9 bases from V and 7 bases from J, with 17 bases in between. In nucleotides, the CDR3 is TGTGCCACCCAGGGCCAGGGGGGGAATGAGCAGTTCTTC. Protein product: CATQGQGGNEQFF.

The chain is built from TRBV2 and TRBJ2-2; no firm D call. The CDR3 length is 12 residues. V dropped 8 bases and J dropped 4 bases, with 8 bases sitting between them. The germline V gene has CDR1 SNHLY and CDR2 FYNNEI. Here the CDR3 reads CASRTGTGELFF. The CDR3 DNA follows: TGTGCCAGCCGGACCGGCACCGGGGAGCTGTTTTTT.

CDR3: CASSLANTEAFF. The DNA for the CDR3 is TGTGCCAGCAGCTTAGCGAACACTGAAGCTTTCTTT. The chain is built from TRBV5-6 and TRBJ1-1, with no clear D. This CDR3 has 12 amino acids. The V end lost 2 bases, the J end lost 1 base, and 3 bases lay between the germline ends. The germline CDR1 and CDR2 sequences are SGHDT and YYEEEE.

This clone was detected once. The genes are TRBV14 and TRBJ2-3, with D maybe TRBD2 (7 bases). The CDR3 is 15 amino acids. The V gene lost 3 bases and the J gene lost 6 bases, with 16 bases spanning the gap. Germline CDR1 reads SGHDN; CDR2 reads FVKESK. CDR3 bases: TGTGCCAGCAGCCAGGCCCCCGGGGGGCTGGATACGCAGTATTTT. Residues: CASSQAPGGLDTQYF.

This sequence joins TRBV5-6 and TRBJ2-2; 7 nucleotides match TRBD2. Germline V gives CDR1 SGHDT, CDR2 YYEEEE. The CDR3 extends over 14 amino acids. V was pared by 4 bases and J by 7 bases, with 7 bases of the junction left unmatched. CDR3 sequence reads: CASSKGLVGGELFF. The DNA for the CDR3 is TGTGCCAGCAGCAAAGGACTAGTGGGCGGGGAGCTGTTTTTT.

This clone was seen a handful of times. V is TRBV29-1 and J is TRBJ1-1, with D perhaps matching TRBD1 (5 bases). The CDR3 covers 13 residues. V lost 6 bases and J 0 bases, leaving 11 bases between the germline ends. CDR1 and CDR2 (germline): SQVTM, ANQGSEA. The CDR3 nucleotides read TGCAGCGTGAGAGGGGTGCTGAACACTGAAGCTTTCTTT. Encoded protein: CSVRGVLNTEAFF. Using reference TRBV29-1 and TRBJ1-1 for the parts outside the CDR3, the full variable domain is SAVISQKPSRDICQRGTSLTIQCQVDSQVTMMFWYRQQPGQSLTLIATANQGSEATYESGFVIDKFPISRPNLTFSTLTVSNMSPEDSSIYLCSVRGVLNTEAFFGQGTRLTVV.

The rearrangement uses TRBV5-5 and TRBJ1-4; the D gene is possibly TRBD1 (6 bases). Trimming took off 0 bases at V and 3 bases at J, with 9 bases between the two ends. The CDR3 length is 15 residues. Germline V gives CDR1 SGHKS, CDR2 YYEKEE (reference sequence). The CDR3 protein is CASSLATGPNEKLFF. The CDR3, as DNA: TGTGCCAGCAGCTTGGCAACAGGGCCTAATGAAAAACTGTTTTTT.

The CDR3 sequence is CASSESTAGGNAPLHF. The CDR3 bases are TGTGCCAGCAGTGAATCGACGGCAGGGGGAAATGCACCCCTCCACTTT. This sequence joins TRBV6-1 and TRBJ1-6; the match to TRBD1 covers 7 bases. The CDR3 is 16 amino acids. CDR1 is MNHNS, CDR2 SASEGT, per germline. V was pared by 2 bases and J by 11 bases, with 12 bases of the junction left unmatched.

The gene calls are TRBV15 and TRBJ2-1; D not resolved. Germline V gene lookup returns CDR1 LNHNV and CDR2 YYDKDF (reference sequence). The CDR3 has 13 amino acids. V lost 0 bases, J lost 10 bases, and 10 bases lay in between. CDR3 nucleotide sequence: TGTGCCACCAGCAGAGATCGGGCTTGGGAGCAGTTCTTC. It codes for CATSRDRAWEQFF.

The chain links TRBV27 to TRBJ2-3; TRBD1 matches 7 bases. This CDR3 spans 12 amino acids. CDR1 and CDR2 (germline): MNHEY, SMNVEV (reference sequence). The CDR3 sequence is CAIRQGADTQYF. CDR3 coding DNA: TGTGCTATCAGGCAGGGGGCAGATACGCAGTATTTT.

As DNA, the CDR3 is TGTGCCAGCGTGTCTCCCACTGAAGCTTTCTTT. Amino acid sequence: CASVSPTEAFF. The chain combines TRBV7-9 with TRBJ1-1, with D unresolved. The CDR3 is made up of 11 amino acids. From germline, CDR1 is SEHNR and CDR2 FQNEAQ (reference sequence). Trimming removed 8 bases from V and 4 bases from J, with 8 bases in between.

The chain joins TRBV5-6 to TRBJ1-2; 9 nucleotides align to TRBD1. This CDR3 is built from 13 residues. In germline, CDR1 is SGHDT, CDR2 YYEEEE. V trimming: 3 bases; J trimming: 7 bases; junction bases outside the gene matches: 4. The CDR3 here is CASSYRQGGGYTF. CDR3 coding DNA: TGTGCCAGCAGCTACAGACAGGGGGGTGGCTACACCTTC.

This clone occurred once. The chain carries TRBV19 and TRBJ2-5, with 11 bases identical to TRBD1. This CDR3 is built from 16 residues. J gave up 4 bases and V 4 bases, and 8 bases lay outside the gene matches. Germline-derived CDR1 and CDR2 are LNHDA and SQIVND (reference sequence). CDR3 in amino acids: CASSSRTGGGRETQYF. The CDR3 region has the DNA TGTGCCAGTAGTAGTAGGACAGGGGGCGGGAGAGAGACCCAGTACTTC.